This TCR beta chain comes out of a study of HIV-infected children after antiretroviral therapy interruption. The treatment denotes: PENTA 11 planned treatment interruption arm or continuous ART arm. Samples needed at least 5 million viable cryopreserved PBMCs. By frequency in the sample, this clonotype is medium-sized. One end of the junction does not line up with germline, which may come from a read error. The CDR3 has 17 residues. CDR1 LGHNA and CDR2 YNFKEQ come from the germline V gene. Unique molecular identifiers were included in an RNA-based 3' RACE TCR library. MiXCR was run by TCRdb on the 3' RACE reads, yielding one entry per CDR3 protein. Of 30,000 to 40,000 distinct CDR3 sequences in the sample, just over 6.5% are singletons; the top ten hold approximately 0.9%.

The chain carries TRBV4-2 and TRBJ2-3; TRBD1 might be the D (6 bases). The material was CD45RA+ CD4+ T cells from PBMCs, pooled from several time points, obtained from a donor given antiretroviral therapy, either interrupted or continuous. Stated subset: naive CD4+ CD45RA+ CD45RO- T cells. This receptor was identified in a pool of human donors with HIV. The CDR3 nucleotides are TGTGCCAGCAGCCAAGATCAGCTGGGGGCTAGTCAAAACACCTTGTACTTT. Encoded protein: CASSQDQLGASQNTLYF.